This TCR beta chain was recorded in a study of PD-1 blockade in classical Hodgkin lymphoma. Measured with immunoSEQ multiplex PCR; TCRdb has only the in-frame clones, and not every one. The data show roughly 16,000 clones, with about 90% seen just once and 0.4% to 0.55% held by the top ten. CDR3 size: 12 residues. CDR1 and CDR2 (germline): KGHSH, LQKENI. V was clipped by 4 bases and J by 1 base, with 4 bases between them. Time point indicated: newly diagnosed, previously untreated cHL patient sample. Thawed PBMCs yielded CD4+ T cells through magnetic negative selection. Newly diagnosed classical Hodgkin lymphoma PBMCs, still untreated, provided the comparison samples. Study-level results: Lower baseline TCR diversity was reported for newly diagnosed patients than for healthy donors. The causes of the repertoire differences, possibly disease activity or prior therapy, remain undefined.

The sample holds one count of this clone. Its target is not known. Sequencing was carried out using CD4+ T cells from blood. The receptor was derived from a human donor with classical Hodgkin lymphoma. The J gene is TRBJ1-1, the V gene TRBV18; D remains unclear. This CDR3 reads CASSRQNTEAFF. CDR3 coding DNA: TGTGCCAGCTCACGACAGAACACTGAAGCTTTCTTT.